Presented here are 32 T cell receptor beta chains from one specimen sequenced in a study of metastatic and nonmetastatic thyroid tumors. No treatment of any kind had been given to any patient before thyroid surgery. TCRdb reanalyzed the PCR reads with MiXCR. The data contain around 12,000 clones, approximately 33% of them singletons. Sequencing input: tumor tissue. The receptors originated from a male donor with papillary thyroid cancer or a benign thyroid nodule (not recorded which). Some clones in this sample may be carry-over from other donors' samples.

The chain has TRBV3-1 and TRBJ1-6; D ambiguous. The CDR3 is made up of 16 amino acids. From germline, CDR1 is LGHDT and CDR2 YNNKEL (reference sequence). V gave up 0 bases and J gave up 9 bases, with 15 bases separating them. CDR3 amino acids: CASSQDLTDIGSPLHF. CDR3 DNA: TGTGCCAGCAGCCAAGATTTGACGGATATAGGTTCACCCCTCCACTTT.

The chain combines TRBV27 with TRBJ2-7; TRBD1 agrees at 10 bases. CDR1 is MNHEY and CDR2 is SMNVEV in the germline V gene (reference sequence). The V segment lost 6 bases and the J segment 10 bases; nucleotides outside the gene matches: 12. The CDR3 consists of 14 residues. For the CDR3, the DNA is TGTGCCAGCAGGGGGGGACGACAGGGGGCGAATCAGTACTTC. Protein sequence: CASRGGRQGANQYF.

This clone has only a few counts. The junction shows a germline mismatch at one end, possibly a read error. The J gene is TRBJ2-7, the V gene TRBV6-1; D is unclear. CDR1 is MNHNS, CDR2 SASEGT, per germline. This CDR3 has 17 amino acids. CDR3 nucleotide sequence: TGTGCCAGCAGTGAATTGATGGTGAGCACAAACTTCTACGAGCAGTACTTT. Translation gives CASSELMVSTNFYEQYF.

This clone came up many times. This rearrangement joins TRBV29-1 to TRBJ1-2, with D perhaps matching TRBD1 (6 bases). This CDR3 contains 14 residues. Germline V gene sequence: CDR1 SQVTM, CDR2 ANQGSEA. V was shortened by 6 bases and J by 3 bases, with 17 bases between the two germline ends. DNA for the CDR3: TGCAGCGTCGCCAGGGGCGAAATCTACTATGGCTACACCTTC. The encoded protein is CSVARGEIYYGYTF.

V gene TRBV7-8 combines with J gene TRBJ1-3; D gene uncertain. Germline V gene lookup returns CDR1 SGHVS and CDR2 FQNEAQ. This CDR3 spans 13 amino acids. The ends were cut back, 3 bases at V and 3 bases at J, with 6 bases in the middle. The CDR3 DNA reads TGTGCCAGCAGCTTCGCCGGTGGAAACACCATATATTTT. This translates into CASSFAGGNTIYF.

The rearrangement uses TRBV11-1 and TRBJ2-3; possible D gene TRBD1, 6 bases. Germline lookup yields CDR1 SGHAT and CDR2 FQDESV (reference sequence). Trimming shortened V by 4 bases and J by 3 bases, and 14 bases separated the two germline ends. The CDR3 extends over 15 amino acids. This CDR3 reads CASSSSWDTTDTQYF. The DNA of the CDR3 is TGTGCCAGCAGCTCCTCTTGGGACACAACAGATACGCAGTATTTT.

This clone ranks as medium-sized. The chain links TRBV20-1 to TRBJ2-7, with D hard to call. This CDR3 is built from 13 residues. Germline CDR1 DFQATT, CDR2 SNEGSKA (reference sequence). Between the trimmed V and J ends, which lost 0 bases and 7 bases, there was a span of 13 bases. The CDR3 DNA reads TGCAGTGCTAGAGATGCGATCCACTGGGAGCAGTACTTC. It specifies CSARDAIHWEQYF.

This clone was counted at least ten times. The genes are TRBV20-1 and TRBJ2-1, with 11 positions matching TRBD2. V shed 6 bases, J shed 1 base, and the junction held 5 bases outside the gene matches. Germline V CDR1 and CDR2: DFQATT, SNEGSKA (reference sequence). The CDR3 is made up of 15 amino acids. In DNA form, the CDR3 reads TGCAGTGCGATTAGCGGGGGGGTATCCTACAATGAGCAGTTCTTC. This sequence encodes CSAISGGVSYNEQFF.

This clone was counted only a few times. The chain recombines TRBV6-1 with TRBJ1-5; D is perhaps TRBD1 (6 bases). V was clipped by 4 bases and J by 3 bases, with 10 bases between them. CDR3 length: 14 residues. Germline assignment: CDR1 MNHNS and CDR2 SASEGT. The CDR3 is CASSAGDINQPQHF. The CDR3, as DNA: TGTGCCAGCAGTGCAGGGGATATCAATCAGCCCCAGCATTTT.

In this sample, this clone turned up many times. A read error is possible here, since a much larger clone lies one base away. The chain recombines TRBV20-1 with TRBJ2-3; D gene uncertain. CDR1 is DFQATT and CDR2 is SNEGSKA in the germline V gene (reference sequence). This CDR3 contains 14 residues. Trimming removed 0 bases at V and 2 bases at J, with 9 bases between. Here the CDR3 DNA reads TGCAGTGCTAGAGATCGGCGGAACACAGATACGCAGTATTTT. This codes for CSARDRRNTDTQYF.

V gene TRBV4-2 combines with J gene TRBJ1-2, with TRBD1 matching over 7 bases. After removal of 2 bases from V and 8 bases from J, the junction contained 14 bases not matched to a gene. In germline, CDR1 is LGHNA, CDR2 YNFKEQ. The CDR3 contains 16 residues. The CDR3 region is CASSQPGADRVYGYTF. CDR3 DNA sequence: TGTGCCAGCAGCCAACCTGGAGCAGACAGGGTATACGGCTACACCTTC.

The genes are TRBV5-1 and TRBJ2-6; TRBD1 aligns across 7 bases. The CDR3 sequence is 16 residues long. Per germline, CDR1 SGHRS and CDR2 YFSETQ. DNA for the CDR3: TGCGGAAGCAGCTTCACAGGGGACTCTGGGGCCAACGTCCTGACTTTC. Amino acid sequence: CGSSFTGDSGANVLTF.

The chain uses TRBV6-1 and TRBJ2-3, with 9 positions matching TRBD2. This CDR3 spans 16 amino acids. Germline CDR1 reads MNHNS; CDR2 reads SASEGT. The V gene end was trimmed by 5 bases and the J gene end by 0 bases; junction bases not matched to a gene: 6. The CDR3 sequence is CASSKTSGHSTDTQYF. CDR3 sequence (DNA): TGTGCCAGCAGTAAAACTAGCGGGCATAGCACAGATACGCAGTATTTT.

This clone was observed many times. Given a much more abundant clone one base away, this may be a read error. The J gene is TRBJ2-3, the V gene TRBV5-1; D ambiguous. V lost 1 base and J 0 bases, leaving 12 bases between the germline ends. CDR3 length equals 16 residues. Looked up from germline, CDR1 is SGHRS and CDR2 is YFSETQ. CDR3 region: CASSLTLCRSTDTQYF. In nucleotides, the CDR3 is TGCGCCAGCAGCTTGACCCTCTGCCGGAGCACAGATACGCAGTATTTT.

Within the sample, this clone is medium-sized. V and J are TRBV2 and TRBJ1-1, with D perhaps matching TRBD1 (6 bases). CDR1 and CDR2 from the germline V gene are SNHLY and FYNNEI. This CDR3 region has 15 residues. Trimming removed 5 bases at V and 0 bases at J, with 13 bases between. This CDR3 is CASSKSYRVNTEAFF. CDR3 DNA sequence: TGTGCCAGCAGTAAGAGTTACAGGGTGAACACTGAAGCTTTCTTT.

In its sample, this clone was seen a few times. The chain combines TRBV28 with TRBJ2-7, with D uncertain. The V and J ends lost 7 bases and 4 bases respectively, with 8 bases between them. Germline CDR1 is MDHEN and CDR2 is SYDVKM. The CDR3 contains 11 residues. The CDR3 bases are TGTGCCAGCACCCTGGGTTACGAGCAGTACTTC. It is translated as CASTLGYEQYF.

This clone was counted only a few times. DNA for the CDR3: TGTGCCTGGAGTGTAATGGAGACCCAGTACTTC. This codes for CAWSVMETQYF. This rearrangement joins TRBV30 to TRBJ2-5; no reliable D call. Trimming took 0 bases from V and 5 from J, leaving 4 bases between them. Germline CDR1 reads GTSNPN; CDR2 reads SVGIG (reference sequence). This CDR3 spans 11 amino acids.

V and J are TRBV18 and TRBJ1-3; D might be TRBD1 (6 bases). V lost 3 bases and J 7 bases, leaving 19 bases between the germline ends. The CDR3 has 16 residues. Germline CDR1 reads KGHSH; CDR2 reads LQKENI. The CDR3 nucleotides are TGTGCCAGCTCACCCAGGGGACGCACCGCAGGGAACACCATATATTTT. Translating it yields CASSPRGRTAGNTIYF.

A note on this clone: The junction shows a germline mismatch at one end, possibly a read error. The rearrangement links TRBV28 to TRBJ2-7; TRBD1 agrees at 9 bases. CDR1 and CDR2 from the germline V gene are MDHEN and SYDVKM. This CDR3 has 14 residues. The CDR3 loop is CSSRGQGRSYEQYF. The CDR3 bases are TGTTCCAGCAGGGGACAGGGTAGGTCCTACGAGCAGTACTTC.

This chain links TRBV5-5 with TRBJ1-2; D remains ambiguous. This CDR3 is built from 14 residues. Trimming cost V 0 bases and J 4 bases, with 10 bases left between them. Per germline, CDR1 SGHKS and CDR2 YYEKEE (reference sequence). The CDR3 coding sequence is TGTGCCAGCAGCTTGGCCCCCGGAGTCTATGGCTACACCTTC. Protein: CASSLAPGVYGYTF.

This clone is categorized as medium-sized. The chain employs TRBV6-2 or TRBV6-3 and TRBJ2-7; maybe TRBD1 (6 bases). Germline lookup yields CDR1 MNHEY and CDR2 SVGEGT. CDR3 size: 14 residues. V was clipped by 6 bases and J by 0 bases, with 12 bases between them. The CDR3 sequence: CASRQGPHSYEQYV. The CDR3 bases are TGTGCCAGCAGACAGGGCCCCCACTCCTACGAGCAGTACGTC.

This clone was found many times. This chain joins TRBV20-1 and TRBJ2-7, with 11 bases fitting TRBD2. This CDR3 comprises 19 residues. CDR1 DFQATT and CDR2 SNEGSKA come from the germline V gene (reference sequence). The CDR3 region has the DNA TGCAGTGCTAGAGGAGAATCAATCCCTAGCGGGAGGTCTAACTACGAGCAGCACGTC. Amino acid sequence: CSARGESIPSGRSNYEQHV.

This clone was seen a handful of times. This chain uses TRBV6-1 with TRBJ2-5, with a weak D call TRBD2 (5 bases). Trimming removed 5 bases from V and 5 bases from J, with 18 bases in between. Germline V gene lookup returns CDR1 MNHNS and CDR2 SASEGT. This CDR3 has 15 amino acids. CDR3 nucleotide sequence: TGTGCCAGCAGTCAGACCCCGAGTTCGGGGGAGACCCAGTACTTC. Translating gives CASSQTPSSGETQYF.

The V and J genes are TRBV6-2 or TRBV6-3 and TRBJ1-2; 7 positions agree with TRBD1. Per the germline V gene, CDR1 is MNHEY and CDR2 is SVGEGT. The CDR3 extends over 14 amino acids. After removal of 6 bases from V and 6 bases from J, the junction contained 10 bases not matched to a gene. CDR3 DNA: TGTGCCAGCAGCACTCCGGGACAGACGGATGGCTACACCTTC. Translated: CASSTPGQTDGYTF.

This clone is labeled as medium-sized. The CDR3 sequence: CASSSPSAAYEQYF. The DNA for the CDR3 is TGTGCCAGCAGTTCACCTAGCGCCGCCTACGAGCAGTACTTC. The V gene is TRBV28, the J gene TRBJ2-7; weak D call: TRBD2 (6 bases). The V end lost 4 bases, the J end lost 2 bases, and 12 bases lay between the germline ends. The germline gives CDR1 MDHEN, CDR2 SYDVKM. The CDR3 is 14 amino acids. The full variable domain, rest sourced from reference TRBV28 and TRBJ2-7, is DVKVTQSSRYLVKRTGEKVFLECVQDMDHENMFWYRQDPGLGLRLIYFSYDVKMKEKGDIPEGYSVSREKKERFSLILESASTNQTSMYLCASSSPSAAYEQYFGPGTRLTVT.

The chain has TRBV20-1 and TRBJ2-7; 7 positions match TRBD2. Germline V gives CDR1 DFQATT, CDR2 SNEGSKA (reference sequence). The V and J ends lost 0 bases and 4 bases, in that order; junction bases with no gene match: 0. The CDR3 totals 12 residues. The CDR3 sequence is CSAREREYEQYV. CDR3 sequence (DNA): TGCAGTGCTAGAGAGCGGGAGTACGAGCAGTACGTC.

The V gene is TRBV5-1, the J gene TRBJ2-3; 12 nucleotides line up with TRBD1. The CDR3 extends over 14 amino acids. V was pared by 4 bases and J by 6 bases, with 3 bases of the junction left unmatched. Germline CDR1 reads SGHRS; CDR2 reads YFSETQ. The CDR3 nucleotides are TGCGCCAGCAGCGGGGGACAGGGGGCGGATACGCAGTATTTT. Its protein is CASSGGQGADTQYF.

This clone appeared many times. The chain recombines TRBV12-3 or TRBV12-4 with TRBJ2-7; D remains unclear. The CDR3 loop spans 12 amino acids. The V end was cut by 5 bases, the J end by 8 bases, with 13 bases between. The CDR3 DNA reads TGTGCCAGCAGTCGATCAGGAGCCCAGCAGTACTTC. As protein: CASSRSGAQQYF.

This clone is medium-sized within its sample. The chain couples TRBV4-1 to TRBJ2-5; tentatively, D is TRBD1 (6 bases). Germline V gives CDR1 MGHRA, CDR2 YSYEKL. There are 16 residues in the CDR3. Trimming took 0 bases from V and 4 from J, leaving 15 bases between them. CDR3 nucleotide sequence: TGCGCCAGCAGCCAAGATGCACAGGGTAGAGGAGAGACCCAGTACTTC. This translates into CASSQDAQGRGETQYF.

This rearrangement joins TRBV18 to TRBJ2-7; 16 bases align to TRBD2. There are 16 residues in the CDR3. Trimming at V came to 2 bases and at J to 7 bases, leaving 5 bases not matched to a gene. Germline CDR1 and CDR2: KGHSH and LQKENI. The CDR3: CASSPGTSGRAGEQYF. The CDR3 DNA is TGTGCCAGCTCACCAGGGACTAGCGGGAGGGCCGGGGAGCAGTACTTC.

This chain links TRBV5-1 with TRBJ2-7, with D unclear. The CDR3 covers 12 residues. Per germline, CDR1 SGHRS and CDR2 YFSETQ. V was shortened by 4 bases and J by 0 bases, with 5 bases between the two germline ends. The DNA for the CDR3 is TGCGCCAGCAGCCCCGACTCCTACGAGCAGTACTTC. Protein sequence: CASSPDSYEQYF.

This chain connects TRBV18 to TRBJ2-7, with D possibly called TRBD1 or TRBD2 (5 bases each). The CDR3 is made up of 15 amino acids. V gave up 2 bases and J gave up 4 bases, with 15 bases separating them. In germline, CDR1 is KGHSH, CDR2 LQKENI. The CDR3: CASSPSLGEVYEQYF. The CDR3 DNA reads as TGTGCCAGCTCACCAAGCTTGGGGGAAGTATACGAGCAGTACTTC. Drawing the rest from reference TRBV18 and TRBJ2-7, the complete variable domain is NAGVMQNPRHLVRRRGQEARLRCSPMKGHSHVYWYRQLPEEGLKFMVYLQKENIIDESGMPKERFSAEFPKEGPSILRIQQVVRGDSAAYFCASSPSLGEVYEQYFGPGTRLTVT.